A selection of T cell receptor beta chains follows, all from one sample in a study of siplizumab effects on memory and regulatory T cells. These receptors lack a known antigen. Clones were read by immunoSEQ multiplex PCR, and TCRdb kept only the in-frame ones, dropping some. Of about 10,000 clones listed, around 40% are singletons. Specimen: CFSE-low (dividing) CD4+ T cells sorted from an allogeneic mixed lymphocyte reaction. Source of these receptors: a human donor in good health; the cells came from an allogeneic mixed lymphocyte reaction. The CDR3 runs from the conserved cysteine through the conserved F or W. A D gene is named only where the DNA matches it firmly. Some rows mark clone size as missing; the rest say once, few, many or name a class of expanded clone.

J gene: TRBJ2-3
V gene: TRBV11-3
clone size: NA
D gene: NA
CDR3 DNA: TGTGCCAGCAGGGGTTTGGATACGCAGTATTTT
CDR3 protein: CASRGLDTQYF

J gene: TRBJ2-5
V gene: TRBV5-1
clone size: NA
D gene: NA
CDR3 DNA: TGCGCCAGCAGCCGACCCCAAGAGACCCAGTACTTC
CDR3 protein: CASSRPQETQYF

J gene: TRBJ2-3
V gene: TRBV10-3
clone size: few
D gene: TRBD2
CDR3 DNA: TGTGCCATCAGTGACTACGGTCGGGAGGACCGCACAGATACGCAGTATTTT
CDR3 protein: CAISDYGREDRTDTQYF

J gene: TRBJ2-1
V gene: TRBV11-3
clone size: NA
D gene: TRBD2
CDR3 DNA: TGTGCCAGCAGCTTCACGGGAGCGGGATACAATGAGCAGTTCTTC
CDR3 protein: CASSFTGAGYNEQFF

J gene: TRBJ1-5
V gene: TRBV10-3
clone size: NA
D gene: NA
CDR3 DNA: TGTGCCATCAGTCACGATAGCAATCAGCCCCAGCATTTT
CDR3 protein: CAISHDSNQPQHF

J gene: TRBJ2-1
V gene: TRBV13
clone size: NA
D gene: NA
CDR3 DNA: TGTGCCAGCAGCCCCGGACCGATGAATGAGCAGTTCTTC
CDR3 protein: CASSPGPMNEQFF

J gene: TRBJ2-2
V gene: TRBV5-1
clone size: medium-sized
D gene: TRBD1
CDR3 DNA: TGCGCCAGCAGCATCAGGGGGCTCGGCACCGGGGAGCTGTTTTTT
CDR3 protein: CASSIRGLGTGELFF

J gene: TRBJ1-1
V gene: TRBV7-2
clone size: NA
D gene: NA
CDR3 DNA: TGTGCCAGCAGCGGGTGGGGCAGGGCCCAGGTGAACACTGAAGCTTTCTTT
CDR3 protein: CASSGWGRAQVNTEAFF

J gene: TRBJ1-2
V gene: TRBV15
clone size: medium-sized
D gene: NA
CDR3 DNA: TGTGCCACCAGCGGTGGGACAATGGCCTATGGCTACACCTTC
CDR3 protein: CATSGGTMAYGYTF

J gene: TRBJ2-2
V gene: TRBV29-1
clone size: NA
D gene: NA
CDR3 DNA: TGCAGCGTCGTGTTTTGGGACCCTTACAACACCGGGGAGCTGTTTTTT
CDR3 protein: CSVVFWDPYNTGELFF

J gene: TRBJ2-3
V gene: TRBV5-1
clone size: NA
D gene: NA
CDR3 DNA: TGTGCCAGCAGCTTGGCCAAAACAGATACGCAGTATTTT
CDR3 protein: CASSLAKTDTQYF

J gene: TRBJ2-1
V gene: TRBV6-1
clone size: NA
D gene: NA
CDR3 DNA: TGTGCCAGCGGGGAACTTGAGAGGTGGCAGTTCTTC
CDR3 protein: CASGELERWQFF

J gene: TRBJ2-1
V gene: TRBV2
clone size: few
D gene: TRBD1
CDR3 DNA: TGTGCCAGCAGTGGAGGACAGGGGACCTACAATGAGCAGTTCTTC
CDR3 protein: CASSGGQGTYNEQFF

J gene: TRBJ2-1
V gene: TRBV5-1
clone size: few
D gene: TRBD1
CDR3 DNA: TGCGCCAGCAGCTTCGAGAGGGGGCAGGGGGACGAGCAGTTCTTC
CDR3 protein: CASSFERGQGDEQFF

J gene: TRBJ2-1
V gene: TRBV6-5
clone size: NA
D gene: TRBD2
CDR3 DNA: TGTGCCAGCAGACCCAGCGGGAGGGGCTACAATGAGCAGTTCTTC
CDR3 protein: CASRPSGRGYNEQFF

J gene: TRBJ1-1
V gene: TRBV5-6
clone size: NA
D gene: NA
CDR3 DNA: TGTGCCAGCAGCTGGGCGTGGGACACGTCATTT
CDR3 protein: CASSWAWDTSF

J gene: TRBJ1-2
V gene: TRBV11-2
clone size: medium-sized
D gene: NA
CDR3 DNA: TGTGCCAGCAGCTTATCCTCCGGAGAACACTATGGCTACACCTTC
CDR3 protein: CASSLSSGEHYGYTF

J gene: TRBJ1-5
V gene: TRBV27
clone size: medium-sized
D gene: NA
CDR3 DNA: TGTGCCAGCAGCAATTCCAGGGTTTCCAATCAGCCCCAGCATTTT
CDR3 protein: CASSNSRVSNQPQHF

J gene: TRBJ1-6
V gene: TRBV14
clone size: few
D gene: NA
CDR3 DNA: TGTGCCAGCAGCCAAGATTTGAACGCACCCCTCCACTTT
CDR3 protein: CASSQDLNAPLHF

J gene: TRBJ2-5
V gene: TRBV5-4
clone size: medium-sized
D gene: TRBD1
CDR3 DNA: TGTGCCAGCAGCCGGGGACAGGGAATCCAAGAGACCCAGTACTTC
CDR3 protein: CASSRGQGIQETQYF

J gene: TRBJ2-7
V gene: TRBV5-6
clone size: medium-sized
D gene: TRBD2
CDR3 DNA: TGTGCCGGAAAGACTAGCGGGAGCCCCTACGAGCAGTACTTC
CDR3 protein: CAGKTSGSPYEQYF

J gene: TRBJ1-1
V gene: TRBV6-6
clone size: medium-sized
D gene: TRBD1
CDR3 DNA: TGTGCCAGCAGCTCGCTCGGGGACAGCACTGAAGCTTTCTTT
CDR3 protein: CASSSLGDSTEAFF

J gene: TRBJ2-3
V gene: TRBV7-9
clone size: NA
D gene: TRBD1
CDR3 DNA: TGTGCCAGCAGCTTAGTAACAGGGGACACAGATACGCAGTATTTT
CDR3 protein: CASSLVTGDTDTQYF

J gene: TRBJ2-7
V gene: TRBV27
clone size: NA
D gene: TRBD1
CDR3 DNA: TGTGCCAGCAGTTTTGGACAGGGCTCCTACGAGCAGTACTTC
CDR3 protein: CASSFGQGSYEQYF

J gene: TRBJ1-4
V gene: TRBV11-2
clone size: NA
D gene: NA
CDR3 DNA: TGTGCCAGCAGCCCCCGAGGACAGCTTCCTAATGAAAAACTGTTTTTT
CDR3 protein: CASSPRGQLPNEKLFF

J gene: TRBJ2-5
V gene: TRBV7-2
clone size: NA
D gene: NA
CDR3 DNA: TGTGCCAGCAGCTACATCAGGGCGGTGACCCAGTACTTC
CDR3 protein: CASSYIRAVTQYF

J gene: TRBJ1-1
V gene: TRBV20-1
clone size: few
D gene: NA
CDR3 DNA: TGCAGTGCCGATGAAGCTTTCTTT
CDR3 protein: CSADEAFF

J gene: TRBJ2-2
V gene: TRBV29-1
clone size: NA
D gene: TRBD2
CDR3 DNA: TGCAGCGTTGAAGTCCCCAGCGGGAGATCTACCGGGGAGCTGTTTTTT
CDR3 protein: CSVEVPSGRSTGELFF

J gene: TRBJ2-1
V gene: TRBV18
clone size: once
D gene: TRBD2
CDR3 DNA: TGTGCCAGCTCAGGGGGACTAGCGGAGTACAATGAGCAGTTCTTC
CDR3 protein: CASSGGLAEYNEQFF

J gene: TRBJ1-5
V gene: TRBV28
clone size: NA
D gene: NA
CDR3 DNA: TGTGCCAGCAGTTTAGCAGGGGCTCGGATTCAGCCCCAGCATTTT
CDR3 protein: CASSLAGARIQPQHF

J gene: TRBJ1-2
V gene: TRBV9
clone size: medium-sized
D gene: NA
CDR3 DNA: TGTGCCAGCAGCGCCAACAGGGTAGGAGGCTACACCTTC
CDR3 protein: CASSANRVGGYTF

J gene: TRBJ2-3
V gene: TRBV7-9
clone size: NA
D gene: NA
CDR3 DNA: TGTGCCAGCAGCTTAGCAGTGTCGGCAGATACGCAGTATTTT
CDR3 protein: CASSLAVSADTQYF

J gene: TRBJ2-3
V gene: TRBV4-1
clone size: NA
D gene: NA
CDR3 DNA: TGCGCCAGCAGCCAAGTGAGAACAGATACGCAGTATTTT
CDR3 protein: CASSQVRTDTQYF

J gene: TRBJ1-2
V gene: TRBV19
clone size: once
D gene: NA
CDR3 DNA: TGTGCCAGTAGCTCTTTAGCTAACTATGGCTACACCTTC
CDR3 protein: CASSSLANYGYTF

J gene: TRBJ2-2
V gene: TRBV6-6
clone size: medium-sized
D gene: TRBD1
CDR3 DNA: TGTGCCAGCAGTTCCGGGACAGGGGTTCCCGGGGAGCTGTTTTTT
CDR3 protein: CASSSGTGVPGELFF

J gene: TRBJ2-3
V gene: TRBV5-1
clone size: medium-sized
D gene: NA
CDR3 DNA: TGCGCCAGCAGCTTGATCGGTCGTTCTAGCACAGATACGCAGTATTTT
CDR3 protein: CASSLIGRSSTDTQYF

J gene: TRBJ2-3
V gene: TRBV2
clone size: NA
D gene: TRBD2
CDR3 DNA: TGTGCCAGCAGGGGACTATTGCACACAGATACGCAGTATTTT
CDR3 protein: CASRGLLHTDTQYF

J gene: TRBJ2-3
V gene: TRBV5-1
clone size: NA
D gene: NA
CDR3 DNA: TGCGCCAGCAGCTTGGGGGACTTCCTCCAGGATACGCAGTATTTT
CDR3 protein: CASSLGDFLQDTQYF

J gene: TRBJ1-5
V gene: TRBV7-2
clone size: few
D gene: NA
CDR3 DNA: TGTGCCAGCAGCTTATCAGGCGGTCTAGATCCCCAGCATTTT
CDR3 protein: CASSLSGGLDPQHF

J gene: TRBJ2-1
V gene: TRBV15
clone size: NA
D gene: TRBD1
CDR3 DNA: TGTGCCACCAGCAGAGGGATTCCGGGACAGGTTAACAATGAGCAGTTCTTC
CDR3 protein: CATSRGIPGQVNNEQFF

J gene: TRBJ2-2
V gene: TRBV18
clone size: few
D gene: NA
CDR3 DNA: TGTGCCAGCTCACCTTTATTGGGGGCCGTCGACACCGGGGAGCTGTTTTTT
CDR3 protein: CASSPLLGAVDTGELFF

J gene: TRBJ2-2
V gene: TRBV7-9
clone size: medium-sized
D gene: NA
CDR3 DNA: TGTGCCAGCAGCTTAGCCTCAGGGGGGACCGGGGAGCTGTTTTTT
CDR3 protein: CASSLASGGTGELFF

J gene: TRBJ2-7
V gene: TRBV9
clone size: NA
D gene: TRBD2
CDR3 DNA: TGTGCCAGCAGCGTACAACCTCGCGGGAGGGTTTACGAGCAGTACTTC
CDR3 protein: CASSVQPRGRVYEQYF

J gene: TRBJ2-7
V gene: TRBV6-1
clone size: NA
D gene: NA
CDR3 DNA: TGTGCCAGCAGTGAAGGTGCGCGGGGTTCCTACGAGCAGTACTTC
CDR3 protein: CASSEGARGSYEQYF

J gene: TRBJ1-2
V gene: TRBV23-1
clone size: few
D gene: NA
CDR3 DNA: TGCGCCAGCAGTCAATATATGACCTACTATGGCTACACCTTC
CDR3 protein: CASSQYMTYYGYTF

J gene: TRBJ2-5
V gene: TRBV19
clone size: NA
D gene: NA
CDR3 DNA: TGTGCCAGTAGTACCTTCACAGGGACCCAAGAGACCCAGTACTTC
CDR3 protein: CASSTFTGTQETQYF

J gene: TRBJ1-2
V gene: TRBV5-1
clone size: once
D gene: TRBD1
CDR3 DNA: TGCGCCAGCAGCTTACAGGGGGTGGATAACTATGGCTACACCTTC
CDR3 protein: CASSLQGVDNYGYTF

J gene: TRBJ1-5
V gene: TRBV6-1
clone size: medium-sized
D gene: TRBD1
CDR3 DNA: TGTGCCAGCAGTGAAGCCGGGACAGGATATCAGCCCCAGCATTTT
CDR3 protein: CASSEAGTGYQPQHF

J gene: TRBJ2-1
V gene: TRBV21-1
clone size: NA
D gene: NA
CDR3 DNA: TGTGCCAGCAGTAAAGGTCGGGACAGGGGGAAGGCCTACAATGAGCAGTTCTTC
CDR3 protein: CASSKGRDRGKAYNEQFF

J gene: TRBJ2-5
V gene: TRBV28
clone size: NA
D gene: TRBD1
CDR3 DNA: TGTGCCAGCAGTTTGCAAGGCTCACCGGGACAGCAAGAGACCCAGTACTTC
CDR3 protein: CASSLQGSPGQQETQYF

J gene: TRBJ2-6
V gene: TRBV28
clone size: once
D gene: NA
CDR3 DNA: TGTGCCAGCAGTTCTCTACCGGGACCGTTCGGGTCTGGGGCCAACGTCCTGACTTTC
CDR3 protein: CASSSLPGPFGSGANVLTF

J gene: TRBJ1-2
V gene: TRBV6-4
clone size: once
D gene: NA
CDR3 DNA: TGTGCCAGCAGGCGGGACGGTAACTATGGCTACACCTTC
CDR3 protein: CASRRDGNYGYTF

J gene: TRBJ1-5
V gene: TRBV2
clone size: NA
D gene: NA
CDR3 DNA: TGTGCCAGCAGTGAAATGGGGGCGAGGCAGCCCCAGCATTTT
CDR3 protein: CASSEMGARQPQHF

J gene: TRBJ2-7
V gene: TRBV9
clone size: NA
D gene: NA
CDR3 DNA: TGTGCCAGCAGCCCCCAGCGGGCAGGCCCCTACGAGCAGTACTTC
CDR3 protein: CASSPQRAGPYEQYF

J gene: TRBJ1-1
V gene: TRBV7-2
clone size: NA
D gene: TRBD1
CDR3 DNA: TGTGCCAGCAGACTAGAGACAGGGCTGACTGAAGCTTTCTTT
CDR3 protein: CASRLETGLTEAFF